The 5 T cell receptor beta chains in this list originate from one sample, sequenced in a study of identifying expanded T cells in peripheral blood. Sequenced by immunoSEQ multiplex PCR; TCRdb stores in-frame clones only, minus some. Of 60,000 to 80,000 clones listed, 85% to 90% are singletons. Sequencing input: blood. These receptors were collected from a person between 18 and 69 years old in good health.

The CDR3 bases are TGTGCCAGCTTTAAGGCAGGGACCCACTATGGCTACACCTTC. It yields the protein CASFKAGTHYGYTF. This chain joins TRBV28 and TRBJ1-2, with D maybe TRBD1 (5 bases). The CDR3 runs to 14 residues. Trimming cost V 8 bases and J 3 bases, with 16 bases left between them. CDR1 MDHEN and CDR2 SYDVKM come from the germline V gene.

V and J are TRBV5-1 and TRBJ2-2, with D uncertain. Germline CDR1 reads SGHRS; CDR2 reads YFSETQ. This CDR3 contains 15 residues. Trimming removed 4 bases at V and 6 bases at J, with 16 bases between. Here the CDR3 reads CASSPRQEGSGELFF. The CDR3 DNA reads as TGCGCCAGCAGCCCCCGCCAGGAAGGGTCCGGGGAGCTGTTTTTT. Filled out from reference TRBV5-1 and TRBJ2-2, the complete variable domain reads KAGVTQTPRYLIKTRGQQVTLSCSPISGHRSVSWYQQTPGQGLQFLFEYFSETQRNKGNFPGRFSGRQFSNSRSEMNVSTLELGDSALYLCASSPRQEGSGELFFGEGSRLTVL.

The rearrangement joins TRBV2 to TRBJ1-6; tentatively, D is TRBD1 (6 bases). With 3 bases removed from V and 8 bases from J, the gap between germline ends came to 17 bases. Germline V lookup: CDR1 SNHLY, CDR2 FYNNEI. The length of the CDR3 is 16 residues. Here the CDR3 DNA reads TGTGCCAGCAGTGAGCTCGGGGGGCTAGAATATTCACCCCTCCACTTT. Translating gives CASSELGGLEYSPLHF.

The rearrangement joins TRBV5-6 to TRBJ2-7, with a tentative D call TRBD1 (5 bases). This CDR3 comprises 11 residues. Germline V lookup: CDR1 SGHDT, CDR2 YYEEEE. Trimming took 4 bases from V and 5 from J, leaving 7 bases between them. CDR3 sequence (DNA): TGTGCCAGCAGCATAGGGGACGAGCAGTACTTC. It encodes CASSIGDEQYF.

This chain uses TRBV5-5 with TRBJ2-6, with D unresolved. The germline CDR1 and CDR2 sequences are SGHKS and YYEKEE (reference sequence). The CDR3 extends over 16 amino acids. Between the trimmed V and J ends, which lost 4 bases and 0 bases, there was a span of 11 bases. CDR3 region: CASSQRASSGANVLTF. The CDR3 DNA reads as TGTGCCAGCAGCCAGAGAGCTTCCTCTGGGGCCAACGTCCTGACTTTC.